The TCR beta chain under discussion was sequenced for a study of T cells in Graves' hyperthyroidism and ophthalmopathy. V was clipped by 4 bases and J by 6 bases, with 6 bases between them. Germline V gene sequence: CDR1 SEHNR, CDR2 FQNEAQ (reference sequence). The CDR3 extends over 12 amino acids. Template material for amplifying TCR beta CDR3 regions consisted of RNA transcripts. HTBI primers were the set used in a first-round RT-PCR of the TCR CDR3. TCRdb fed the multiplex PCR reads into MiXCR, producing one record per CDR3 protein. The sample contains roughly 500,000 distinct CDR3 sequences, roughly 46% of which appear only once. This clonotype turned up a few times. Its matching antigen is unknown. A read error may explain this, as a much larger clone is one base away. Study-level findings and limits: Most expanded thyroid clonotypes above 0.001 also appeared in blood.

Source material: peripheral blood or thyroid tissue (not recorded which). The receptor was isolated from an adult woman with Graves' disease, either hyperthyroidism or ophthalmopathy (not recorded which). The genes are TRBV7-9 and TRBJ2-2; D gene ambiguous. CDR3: CASSSAAGELFF. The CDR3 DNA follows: TGTGCCAGCAGCTCAGCAGCCGGGGAGCTGTTTTTT.